One sample yielded the 5 T cell receptor beta chains listed below, sequenced in a study of technical replicates of blood from several donors. Assay: immunoSEQ multiplex PCR; the TCRdb copy retains only in-frame clones and omits some. The sample holds about 84,000 clones, less than 95% seen once. The sequenced material came from T cells isolated from PBMCs. The source is a human donor in good health.

The chain combines TRBV2 with TRBJ2-2; TRBD1 agrees at 11 bases. V trimming: 7 bases; J trimming: 6 bases; junction bases outside the gene matches: 4. The CDR3 totals 14 residues. Germline assignment: CDR1 SNHLY and CDR2 FYNNEI. CDR3 bases: TGTGCCAGCAAGGGACAGGGGGGCCCCGGGGAGCTGTTTTTT. This encodes CASKGQGGPGELFF.

V usage is TRBV5-6 and J usage is TRBJ1-2; D ambiguous. Germline V gene lookup returns CDR1 SGHDT and CDR2 YYEEEE. Trimming removed 0 bases from V and 5 bases from J, with 11 bases in between. The CDR3 is 14 residues long. In DNA form, the CDR3 reads TGTGCCAGCAGCTTGGTGGAGACCGTATATGGCTACACCTTC. It encodes CASSLVETVYGYTF. Full variable domain (outside the CDR3, taken from reference TRBV5-6 and TRBJ1-2): DAGVTQSPTHLIKTRGQQVTLRCSPKSGHDTVSWYQQALGQGPQFIFQYYEEEERQRGNFPDRFSGHQFPNYSSELNVNALLLGDSALYLCASSLVETVYGYTFGSGTRLTVV.

The chain has TRBV13 and TRBJ1-2; no reliable D call. Trimming removed 5 bases from V and 8 bases from J, with 15 bases in between. This CDR3 has 13 amino acids. Germline-derived CDR1 and CDR2 are PRHDT and FYEKMQ (reference sequence). DNA of the CDR3: TGTGCCAGCAGCACCGGGAGTCCGGGGGGCTACACCTTC. This sequence encodes CASSTGSPGGYTF.

The V gene is TRBV5-4, the J gene TRBJ1-3; no definite D call. The ends were cut back, 3 bases at V and 4 bases at J, with 17 bases in the middle. Germline CDR1 reads SGHNT; CDR2 reads YYREEE (reference sequence). There are 16 residues in the CDR3. CDR3 loop: CASSWGERKNGNTIYF. The CDR3 nucleotides are TGTGCCAGCAGCTGGGGTGAGCGGAAAAACGGAAACACCATATATTTT.

The sample holds a few counts of this clone. The chain couples TRBV9 to TRBJ1-1; no firm D call. This CDR3 comprises 13 residues. The germline gives CDR1 SGDLS, CDR2 YYNGEE. Trimming removed 3 bases from V and 7 bases from J, with 13 bases in between. In nucleotides, the CDR3 is TGTGCCAGCAGCGGGATTGACGGGATTGAAGCTTTCTTT. It translates to CASSGIDGIEAFF.